This T cell receptor (beta chain) was retrieved from a study of Graves' ophthalmopathy and Graves' hyperthyroidism. A duration under 3 months, NOSPECS ≥4, CAS ≥3 and moderate-to-severe activity characterized the donors with ophthalmopathy. This clonotype was picked up many times. Amplification of the TCR beta CDR3 regions used RNA transcripts (as template). Amplification began with first-round RT-PCR using HTBI primers, then second-round multiplex PCR was performed. In TCRdb, the multiplex PCR reads were re-called with MiXCR into one record per CDR3 protein. The data contain 300,000 or so distinct CDR3 sequences, about 17% of them singletons. V lost 6 bases to trimming and J lost 7 bases; unmatched junction nucleotides: 10. Germline CDR1 is MNHNS and CDR2 is SASEGT. The CDR3 loop spans 14 amino acids.

The receptor was derived from an adult man with Graves' ophthalmopathy. This chain joins TRBV6-1 and TRBJ1-2; TRBD1 matches at 8 bases. What was sequenced was peripheral blood. The CDR3 protein is CASSGQGRRGGYTF. The CDR3 nucleotides are TGTGCCAGCAGCGGACAGGGCCGTAGGGGTGGCTACACCTTC.